The 26 T cell receptor beta chains below come from one sample, sequenced in a study of blood T cell repertoires in COVID-19. TCRdb's copy holds only in-frame clones and misses some; the assay was immunoSEQ multiplex PCR. The sample contains 200,000 to 300,000 clones, about nine tenths of which appear only once. The specimen was peripheral blood. Receptors were obtained from a woman in her thirties or forties with acute or convalescent COVID-19.

This chain joins TRBV7-2 and TRBJ2-5; no reliable D call. The CDR3 length is 15 residues. Per germline, CDR1 SGHTA and CDR2 FQGNSA. The V gene lost 5 bases and the J gene lost 1 base, with 14 bases spanning the gap. CDR3 in amino acids: CASSTHSLSQETQYF. CDR3 nucleotide sequence: TGTGCCAGCAGCACCCACTCCTTATCCCAAGAGACCCAGTACTTC. The whole variable domain, filled in from reference TRBV7-2 and TRBJ2-5, reads GAGVSQSPSNKVTEKGKDVELRCDPISGHTALYWYRQSLGQGLEFLIYFQGNSAPDKSGLPSDRFSAERTGGSVSTLTIQRTQQEDSAVYLCASSTHSLSQETQYFGPGTRLLVL.

This clone appeared once. J is TRBJ2-3 and V is TRBV24-1, with 9 positions matching TRBD2. J lost 6 bases, V lost 4 bases, and 10 bases had no gene match. Germline CDR1 is KGHDR and CDR2 is SFDVKD. The CDR3 totals 16 residues. CDR3 sequence (DNA): TGTGCCACCAGTGAGCTCGCTAGCGGGGAGATGGATACGCAGTATTTT. This translates into CATSELASGEMDTQYF.

The J gene is TRBJ2-3, the V gene TRBV7-6, with 11 positions matching TRBD2. This CDR3 region has 16 residues. Germline loops: CDR1 SGHVS, CDR2 FNYEAQ. Trimming took 5 bases from V and 5 from J; bases not matched to a gene: 9. The CDR3 region is CASSPVASGGIDTQYF. The CDR3 nucleotides read TGTGCCAGCAGCCCGGTGGCTAGCGGGGGGATAGATACGCAGTATTTT.

This chain links TRBV9 with TRBJ1-6; D is unresolved. This CDR3 is built from 18 residues. V was shortened by 3 bases and J by 9 bases, with 25 bases between the two germline ends. Germline values: CDR1 SGDLS, CDR2 YYNGEE. DNA for the CDR3: TGTGCCAGCAGCGCCCGATCAGGCGTTCCCGACGAGAGTTCACCCCTCCACTTT. Amino acid sequence: CASSARSGVPDESSPLHF.

The rearrangement links TRBV7-8 to TRBJ2-1; D is possibly TRBD2 (6 bases). Germline V gene sequence: CDR1 SGHVS, CDR2 FQNEAQ. V shed 5 bases and J shed 2 bases, with 22 bases lying between them. The CDR3 runs 18 residues. In nucleotides, the CDR3 is TGTGCCAGCAGCCACCGGGACTCCCGCCCTCCCACCTACAATGAGCAGTTCTTC. It codes for CASSHRDSRPPTYNEQFF.

CDR3 DNA: TGTGCCAGCAGCTTACCGGGACAGACAAACTATGGCTACACCTTC. Its translation is CASSLPGQTNYGYTF. This chain links TRBV7-8 with TRBJ1-2, with 7 nucleotides matching TRBD1. J gave up 2 bases and V 2 bases, and 5 bases lay outside the gene matches. The CDR3 is 15 amino acids. CDR1 SGHVS and CDR2 FQNEAQ come from the germline V gene.

V and J are TRBV7-2 and TRBJ2-3, with TRBD2 matching over 8 bases. V trimming: 3 bases; J trimming: 4 bases; junction bases outside the gene matches: 6. Germline lookup yields CDR1 SGHTA and CDR2 FQGNSA. This CDR3 is built from 15 residues. The CDR3 DNA reads as TGTGCCAGCAGCTTCCCGGGGGGGGGCGCAGATACGCAGTATTTT. Encoded protein: CASSFPGGGADTQYF. The variable domain in full, with the rest retrieved from reference TRBV7-2 and TRBJ2-3, is GAGVSQSPSNKVTEKGKDVELRCDPISGHTALYWYRQSLGQGLEFLIYFQGNSAPDKSGLPSDRFSAERTGGSVSTLTIQRTQQEDSAVYLCASSFPGGGADTQYFGPGTRLTVL.

The chain links TRBV18 to TRBJ1-1, with no clear D. Germline values: CDR1 KGHSH, CDR2 LQKENI. V dropped 0 bases and J dropped 1 base, with 9 bases sitting between them. The CDR3 is 15 residues long. The DNA of the CDR3 is TGTGCCAGCTCACCACCTCCGGGAAAGAACACTGAAGCTTTCTTT. Protein sequence: CASSPPPGKNTEAFF.

The CDR3 spells CASRFTGGYQPQHF. The CDR3 DNA follows: TGTGCCAGCAGGTTTACAGGGGGCTATCAGCCCCAGCATTTT. This chain uses TRBV2 with TRBJ1-5; TRBD1 matches 9 bases. V was clipped by 6 bases and J by 5 bases; unmatched bases: 5. The germline CDR1 and CDR2 sequences are SNHLY and FYNNEI. CDR3 length: 14 amino acids.

The chain uses TRBV11-2 and TRBJ1-2; 9 nucleotides match TRBD1. The germline V gene has CDR1 SGHAT and CDR2 FQNNGV. The CDR3 consists of 16 residues. J lost 5 bases, V lost 5 bases, and 12 bases had no gene match. For the CDR3, the DNA is TGTGCCAGCAGCCCAGTGATCCTGACAGGGGGGTATGGCTACACCTTC. Amino acids: CASSPVILTGGYGYTF. Supplemented by reference TRBV11-2 and TRBJ1-2, the full variable domain reads EAGVAQSPRYKIIEKRQSVAFWCNPISGHATLYWYQQILGQGPKLLIQFQNNGVVDDSQLPKDRFSAERLKGVDSTLKIQPAKLEDSAVYLCASSPVILTGGYGYTFGSGTRLTVV.

The chain uses TRBV5-1 and TRBJ1-2, with 9 positions matching TRBD1. Trimming cost V 2 bases and J 1 base; bases outside gene matches: 9. The V gene's germline CDR1 is SGHRS and CDR2 YFSETQ. This CDR3 spans 17 amino acids. As DNA, the CDR3 is TGCGCCAGCAGCTTTGCCGGGACAGGGCTCGTTAACTATGGCTACACCTTC. Amino acid sequence: CASSFAGTGLVNYGYTF.

CDR3 sequence reads: CASSQPEGAATEAFF. In DNA form, the CDR3 reads TGCGCCAGCAGCCAACCCGAGGGGGCGGCCACTGAAGCTTTCTTT. This chain joins TRBV4-1 and TRBJ1-1; 7 bases are a match to TRBD1. Germline V gives CDR1 MGHRA, CDR2 YSYEKL. CDR3 length: 15 amino acids. After removal of 2 bases from V and 4 bases from J, the junction contained 7 bases not matched to a gene.

The rearrangement uses TRBV6-6 and TRBJ2-7, with D tentatively TRBD1 (6 bases). This CDR3 contains 16 residues. Per germline, CDR1 MNHNY and CDR2 SVGAGI (reference sequence). Trimming pared 2 bases from V and 0 bases from J, leaving 14 bases between. CDR3 nucleotide sequence: TGTGCCAGCAGTTACCCCGACAGGTCTAGCTCCTACGAGCAGTACGTC. This sequence encodes CASSYPDRSSSYEQYV.

The chain joins TRBV7-2 to TRBJ2-5, with 9 bases fitting TRBD2. The trim removed 7 bases at V and 2 bases at J, leaving 8 bases unmatched. Germline V CDR1 and CDR2: SGHTA, FQGNSA. This CDR3 has 15 amino acids. The CDR3 nucleotides read TGTGCCAGCACCCTGGGCGGGGGGGTACAAGAGACCCAGTACTTC. Translated, it gives CASTLGGGVQETQYF.

This clone was detected only a few times. V is TRBV7-3 and J is TRBJ1-3; D is uncertain. Trimming cost V 0 bases and J 1 base, with 7 bases left between them. Germline CDR1 reads SGHTA; CDR2 reads FQGTGA. This CDR3 is built from 15 residues. This CDR3 is CASSLTSGSGNTIYF. CDR3 bases: TGTGCCAGCAGCTTAACATCAGGATCTGGAAACACCATATATTTT.

This clone was seen a single time. CDR3 in amino acids: CASSLSAIGGPYGYTF. DNA for the CDR3: TGTGCCAGCAGTTTATCGGCGATAGGCGGTCCCTATGGCTACACCTTC. The rearrangement uses TRBV27 and TRBJ1-2; unclear D gene. From germline, CDR1 is MNHEY and CDR2 SMNVEV (reference sequence). The germline V and J ends were trimmed by 0 bases and 4 bases, with 15 bases remaining between them. The CDR3 contains 16 residues.

This sequence joins TRBV7-9 and TRBJ1-1; 9 bases map to TRBD1. The germline V gene encodes CDR1 SEHNR and CDR2 FQNEAQ (reference sequence). CDR3 length: 15 amino acids. J was trimmed by 3 bases and V by 3 bases; bases with no gene match: 5. The CDR3 sequence is CASSFTGGWDTEAFF. The CDR3 DNA sequence: TGTGCCAGCAGCTTCACAGGGGGCTGGGACACTGAAGCTTTCTTT.

The chain links TRBV7-2 to TRBJ1-2; maybe TRBD1 (5 bases). This CDR3 is 15 amino acids long. V was cut by 1 base and J by 5 bases, with 14 bases left in between. In germline, CDR1 is SGHTA, CDR2 FQGNSA. This chain's CDR3 is CASSLEPGGMYGYTF. CDR3 DNA sequence: TGTGCCAGCAGCTTAGAACCGGGGGGAATGTATGGCTACACCTTC.

The chain has TRBV27 and TRBJ2-1; TRBD2 aligns across 11 bases. The CDR3 totals 14 residues. V lost 3 bases and J lost 8; bases outside the gene matches: 3. CDR1 MNHEY and CDR2 SMNVEV come from the germline V gene (reference sequence). The CDR3 loop reads CASSFSGGAYEQFF. The DNA for the CDR3 is TGTGCCAGCAGTTTTAGCGGGGGGGCGTATGAGCAGTTCTTC.

The chain couples TRBV13 to TRBJ2-1; tentatively, D is TRBD2 (5 bases). The CDR3 sequence is 16 residues long. The germline gives CDR1 PRHDT, CDR2 FYEKMQ (reference sequence). The V gene lost 5 bases and the J gene lost 4 bases, with 18 bases spanning the gap. For the CDR3, the DNA is TGTGCCAGCAGCCCCCCGGCCGGGGATCGATACAATGAGCAGTTCTTC. It is translated as CASSPPAGDRYNEQFF.

The rearrangement uses TRBV6-1 and TRBJ1-6; tentatively, D is TRBD1 (5 bases). Trimming shortened V by 0 bases and J by 9 bases, and 12 bases separated the two germline ends. CDR3 length: 15 amino acids. Germline V CDR1 and CDR2: MNHNS, SASEGT. Here the CDR3 reads CASSEAAGYASPLHF. DNA for the CDR3: TGTGCCAGCAGTGAAGCGGCAGGGTACGCTTCACCCCTCCACTTT.

A single count supports this clone. The chain couples TRBV27 to TRBJ2-4; 11 bases line up with TRBD1. The CDR3 contains 20 residues. Per the germline V gene, CDR1 is MNHEY and CDR2 is SMNVEV (reference sequence). V was clipped by 5 bases and J by 0 bases; unmatched bases: 15. The CDR3 protein is CASSLIIPGQGGVAKNIQYF. DNA for the CDR3: TGTGCCAGCAGTCTCATCATTCCGGGACAGGGGGGGGTAGCCAAAAACATTCAGTACTTC.

The rearrangement links TRBV5-1 to TRBJ1-1, with 7 positions matching TRBD1. The CDR3 runs 14 residues. V lost 2 bases to trimming and J lost 1 base; unmatched junction nucleotides: 2. CDR1 SGHRS and CDR2 YFSETQ come from the germline V gene. CDR3 bases: TGCGCCAGCAGCTTCCGGACAGGGAACACTGAAGCTTTCTTT. Translated: CASSFRTGNTEAFF.

This clone occurred once. J is TRBJ2-2 and V is TRBV5-1, with D tentatively TRBD1 (5 bases). CDR3 size: 17 residues. Germline V gene sequence: CDR1 SGHRS, CDR2 YFSETQ. Trimming took off 0 bases at V and 0 bases at J, with 12 bases between the two ends. DNA of the CDR3: TGCGCCAGCAGCTTGGGACAGTCCCGCGCGAACACCGGGGAGCTGTTTTTT. This gives the protein CASSLGQSRANTGELFF. The full variable domain, in which reference TRBV5-1 and TRBJ2-2 provide the parts outside the CDR3, is KAGVTQTPRYLIKTRGQQVTLSCSPISGHRSVSWYQQTPGQGLQFLFEYFSETQRNKGNFPGRFSGRQFSNSRSEMNVSTLELGDSALYLCASSLGQSRANTGELFFGEGSRLTVL.

The chain uses TRBV2 and TRBJ1-2; possibly TRBD1 for D (6 bases). V was cut by 7 bases and J by 1 base, with 16 bases left in between. CDR3 length: 15 residues. Germline CDR1 and CDR2: SNHLY and FYNNEI. The chain's CDR3 is CASISQGAGNYGYTF. The CDR3 DNA reads as TGTGCCAGCATATCACAGGGCGCCGGTAACTATGGCTACACCTTC.

This clone was counted a single time. The chain joins TRBV5-1 to TRBJ1-2; a possible D gene is TRBD1 (5 bases). V lost 2 bases and J lost 10, with 18 bases in between. CDR1 is SGHRS and CDR2 is YFSETQ in the germline V gene. The CDR3 is 14 amino acids. CDR3 bases: TGCGCCAGCAGCTTAAGTTCGGGCAGGGCATTCTACACCTTC. Amino acids: CASSLSSGRAFYTF.